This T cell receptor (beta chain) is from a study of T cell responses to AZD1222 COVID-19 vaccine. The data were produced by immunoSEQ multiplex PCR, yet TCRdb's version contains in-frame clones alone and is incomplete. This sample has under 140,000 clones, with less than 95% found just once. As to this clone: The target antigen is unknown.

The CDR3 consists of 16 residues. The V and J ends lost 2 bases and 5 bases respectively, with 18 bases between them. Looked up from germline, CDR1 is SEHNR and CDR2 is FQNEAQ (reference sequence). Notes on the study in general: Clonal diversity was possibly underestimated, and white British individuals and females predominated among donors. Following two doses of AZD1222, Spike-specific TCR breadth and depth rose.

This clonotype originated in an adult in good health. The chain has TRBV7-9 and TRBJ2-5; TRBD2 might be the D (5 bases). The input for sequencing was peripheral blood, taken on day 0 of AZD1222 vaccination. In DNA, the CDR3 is TGTGCCAGCAGCTTACGTCAGCGGTCCCGGGTGGAGACCCAGTACTTC. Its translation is CASSLRQRSRVETQYF.